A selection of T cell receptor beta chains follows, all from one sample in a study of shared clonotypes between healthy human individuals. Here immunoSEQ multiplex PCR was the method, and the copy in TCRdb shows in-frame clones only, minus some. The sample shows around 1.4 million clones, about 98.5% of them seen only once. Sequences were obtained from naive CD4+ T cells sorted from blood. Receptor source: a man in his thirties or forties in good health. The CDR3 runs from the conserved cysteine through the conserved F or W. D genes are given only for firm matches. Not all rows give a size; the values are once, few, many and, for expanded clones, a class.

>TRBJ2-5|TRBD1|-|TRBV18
TGTGCCAGCTCACCAGCTTTCGGGACAGGCCCGCGACCTCAAGAGACCCAGTACTTC
CASSPAFGTGPRPQETQYF
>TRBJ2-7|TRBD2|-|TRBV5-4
TGTGCCAGCAGCTTGACTAGCGGGCTTGCCGCCTACGAGCAGTACTTC
CASSLTSGLAAYEQYF
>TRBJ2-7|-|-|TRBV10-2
TGCGCCAGCAGTGTGGGCCAGGGAATCTACGAGCAGTACTTC
CASSVGQGIYEQYF
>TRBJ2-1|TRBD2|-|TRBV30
TGTGCCTGGAGCGGGCTAGCGGGAGTCAATGAGCAGTTCTTC
CAWSGLAGVNEQFF
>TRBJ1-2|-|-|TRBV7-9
TGTGCCAGCAGCCCACGGGCAACAGGGTATCACTATGGCTACACCTTC
CASSPRATGYHYGYTF
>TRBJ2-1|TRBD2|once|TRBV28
TGTGCCAGCAGTGTAGACACTCGGACTAGCGGGAAGTACAATGAGCAGTTCTTC
CASSVDTRTSGKYNEQFF
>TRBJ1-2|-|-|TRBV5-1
TGCGCCAGCAGCTTGGAAGGCTATGGCTACACCTTC
CASSLEGYGYTF
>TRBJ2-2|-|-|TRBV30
TGTGCCTGGAGTTCACGGACTGCCGGGGAGCTGTTTTTT
CAWSSRTAGELFF
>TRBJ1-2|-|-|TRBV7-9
TGTGCCAGCAGCTACCGGGAGGACTATGGCTACACCTTC
CASSYREDYGYTF
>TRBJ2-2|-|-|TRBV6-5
TGTGCCAGCAGCTTTCAAGTATATGGGGAGCTGTTTTTT
CASSFQVYGELFF
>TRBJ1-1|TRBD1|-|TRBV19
TGTGCCAGTAGTATCAGACAGGGCGATACTGAAGCTTTCTTT
CASSIRQGDTEAFF